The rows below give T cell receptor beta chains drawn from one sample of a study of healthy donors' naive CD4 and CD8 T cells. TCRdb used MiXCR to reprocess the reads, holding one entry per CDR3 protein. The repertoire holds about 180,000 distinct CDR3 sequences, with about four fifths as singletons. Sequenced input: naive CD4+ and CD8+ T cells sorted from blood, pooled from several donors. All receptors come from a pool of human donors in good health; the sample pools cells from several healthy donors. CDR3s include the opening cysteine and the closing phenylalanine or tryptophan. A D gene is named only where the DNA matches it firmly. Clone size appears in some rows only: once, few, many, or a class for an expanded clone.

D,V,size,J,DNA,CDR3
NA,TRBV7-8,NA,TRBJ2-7,TGTGCCAGCACCCCTAGTGAGGGTTTCGCCTACGAGCAGTACTTC,CASTPSEGFAYEQYF
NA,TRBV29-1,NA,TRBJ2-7,TGCAGCGTTGAAGATCCAGAGGAGCAGTACTTC,CSVEDPEEQYF
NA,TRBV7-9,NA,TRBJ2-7,TGTGCCAGCAGCTTCTCGGACAGAACGTACGAGCAGTACTTC,CASSFSDRTYEQYF
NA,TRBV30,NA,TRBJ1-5,TGTGCCTTGCACCTGGGCAGCCAGAATCAGCCCCAGCATTTT,CALHLGSQNQPQHF
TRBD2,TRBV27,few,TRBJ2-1,TGTGCCAGCAGCGTAGCGGGCACGTTAAGGAATGAGCAGTTCTTC,CASSVAGTLRNEQFF
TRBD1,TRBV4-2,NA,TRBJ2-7,TGTGCCAGCAGCTCCCGGACAGGGCCGGGCGAGCAGTACTTC,CASSSRTGPGEQYF
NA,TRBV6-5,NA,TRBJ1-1,TGTGCCAGCAGTTCTCCTTTTCGGGGAGTATTTTCCTCGAACACTGAAGCTTTCTTT,CASSSPFRGVFSSNTEAFF
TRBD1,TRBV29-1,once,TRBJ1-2,TGCAGCGCCGACGCGTTAGACAGGGGGCCCCGCTACACCTTC,CSADALDRGPRYTF
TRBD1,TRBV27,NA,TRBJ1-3,TGTGCCAGCAGTTCGCTGACAGGGACAGGCGCTGGAAACACCATATATTTT,CASSSLTGTGAGNTIYF
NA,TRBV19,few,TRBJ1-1,TGTGCCAGTACCTCTCTCCCGGGAGCGGAAGCTTTCTTT,CASTSLPGAEAFF
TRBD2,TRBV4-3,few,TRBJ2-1,TGCGCCAGCAGCCAAAGGCTAGCGGGAGGGGGTGAGCAGTTCTTC,CASSQRLAGGGEQFF
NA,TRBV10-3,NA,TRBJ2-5,TGTGCCATCAGGGGGACAAACCCCAAAGAGACCCAGTACTTC,CAIRGTNPKETQYF
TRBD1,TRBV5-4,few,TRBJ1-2,TGTGCCAGCAGCTTGGAGGACAGGGATTATGGCTACACCTTC,CASSLEDRDYGYTF
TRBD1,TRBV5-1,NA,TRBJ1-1,TGCGCCAGCAGGGGGGACAGCAACACTGAAGCTTTCTTT,CASRGDSNTEAFF
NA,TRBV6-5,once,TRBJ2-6,TGTGCCAGCAGTCCCGGGTTCTCTGGGGCCAACGTCCTGACTTTC,CASSPGFSGANVLTF
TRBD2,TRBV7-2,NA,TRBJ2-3,TGTGCCAGCAGCTTCCAAGCGGGGAGCACAGATACGCAGTATTTT,CASSFQAGSTDTQYF
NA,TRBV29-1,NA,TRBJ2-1,TGCAGCGCTGGAGGCGCGAGCTCCTACAATGAGCAGTTCTTC,CSAGGASSYNEQFF
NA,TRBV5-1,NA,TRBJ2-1,TGCGCCAGCAGCTTGGCTGGTAGCTCCGATTACAATGAGCAGTTCTTC,CASSLAGSSDYNEQFF
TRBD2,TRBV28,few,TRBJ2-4,TGTGCCAGCAGTTCACTAGCGGGGAAAGCCAAAAACATTCAGTACTTC,CASSSLAGKAKNIQYF
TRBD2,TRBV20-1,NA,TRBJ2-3,TGCAGTGCTAGAGTCCTAGCGGCCGCCACAGATACGCAGTATTTT,CSARVLAAATDTQYF
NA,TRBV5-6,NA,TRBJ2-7,TGTGCCAGCCTTACGTCGGCCCCCAGCTACGAGCAGTACTTC,CASLTSAPSYEQYF
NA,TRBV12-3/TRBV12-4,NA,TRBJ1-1,TGTGCCAGCAGTTTCCTCGAGGGCTCTGAAGCTTTCTTT,CASSFLEGSEAFF
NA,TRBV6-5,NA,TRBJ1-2,TGTGCCAGCAGAAACGCGGTTATCTATGGCTACACCTTC,CASRNAVIYGYTF
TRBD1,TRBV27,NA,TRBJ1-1,TGTGCCAGCAGCTCCGACAGGGCCGGGGGTGCTTTCTTT,CASSSDRAGGAFF
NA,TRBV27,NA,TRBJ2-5,TGTGCCAGCAGTTCGCCGGAGACCCAGTACTTC,CASSSPETQYF
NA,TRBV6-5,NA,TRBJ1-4,TGTGCCAGCAGTTACGGAGGACAGCCATCCGAGGGGCTGTTTTTT,CASSYGGQPSEGLFF
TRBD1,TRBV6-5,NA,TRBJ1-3,TGTGCCAGCATGCGACAGGGACACTCTGGAAACACCATATATTTT,CASMRQGHSGNTIYF
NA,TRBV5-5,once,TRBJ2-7,TGTGCCAGCAGCCCAACACCATCTACCTACGAGCAGTACTTC,CASSPTPSTYEQYF
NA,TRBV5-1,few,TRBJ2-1,TGCGCCAGCAGCTCTCTGGGGGTGAGCTACAATGAGCAGTTCTTC,CASSSLGVSYNEQFF
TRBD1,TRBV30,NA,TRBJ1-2,TGTGCCTGGAGTTCACCCGCCCCGGGACAGAGTAACGGCTACACCTTC,CAWSSPAPGQSNGYTF
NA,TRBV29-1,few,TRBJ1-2,TGCAGCGTTGAAGAGACCTATGGCTACACCTTC,CSVEETYGYTF
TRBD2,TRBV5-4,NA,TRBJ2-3,TGTGCCAGCAGGGAGGCGGGGGGCACAGATACGCAGTATTTT,CASREAGGTDTQYF
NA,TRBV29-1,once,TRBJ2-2,TGCAGCGCCAGCACCGGGGAGCTGTTTTTT,CSASTGELFF
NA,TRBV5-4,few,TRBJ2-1,TGTGCCAGCAGCCAGCCCGAGGGGCTACCAAGGAACAATGAGCAGTTCTTC,CASSQPEGLPRNNEQFF
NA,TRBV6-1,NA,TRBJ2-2,TGTGCCAGCAGTGAATTTCAAGATACCGGGGAGCTGTTTTTT,CASSEFQDTGELFF
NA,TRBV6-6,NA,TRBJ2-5,TGTGCCAGCAGTTGGGACCAAGAGACCCAGTACTTC,CASSWDQETQYF
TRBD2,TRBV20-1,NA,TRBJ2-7,TGCAGTGCCGGGTACACTGGACTAGCGGCCTACGAGCAGTACTTC,CSAGYTGLAAYEQYF
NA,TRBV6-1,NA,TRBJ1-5,TGTGCCAGCAGTGAATGGGGCGGTCAGCCCCAGCATTTT,CASSEWGGQPQHF
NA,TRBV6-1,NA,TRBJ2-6,TGTGCCAGCAGCCACACACGCTCTGGGGCCAACGTCCTGACTTTC,CASSHTRSGANVLTF
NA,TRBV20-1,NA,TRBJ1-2,TGCAGTGCTAGGGGTCAAGGAGTTGGCTACACCTTC,CSARGQGVGYTF
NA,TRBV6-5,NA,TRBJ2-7,TGTGCCAGCAGTGCCCGGGCCACGATCGGCGAGCAGTACTTC,CASSARATIGEQYF
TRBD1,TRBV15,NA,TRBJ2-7,TGTGCCACCAGCCATGACAGGGTTGATAACGAGCAGTACTTC,CATSHDRVDNEQYF
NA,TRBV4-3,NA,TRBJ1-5,TGCGCCAGCAGCCAAGGGAGGACACTTAGCAATCAGCCCCAGCATTTT,CASSQGRTLSNQPQHF
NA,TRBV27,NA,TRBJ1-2,TGTGCCAGCAGTCCGACAGCCCCTAACTATGGCTACACCTTC,CASSPTAPNYGYTF
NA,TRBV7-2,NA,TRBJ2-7,TGTGCCAGCCAATGGACAGACTACGAGCAGTACTTC,CASQWTDYEQYF
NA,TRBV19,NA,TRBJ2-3,TGTGCCAGTAGTATAGGATCGTGGGATACGCAGTATTTT,CASSIGSWDTQYF
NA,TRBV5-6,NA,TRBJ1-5,TGTGCCAGCAGCACGGGCCGTAATCAGCCCCAGCATTTT,CASSTGRNQPQHF
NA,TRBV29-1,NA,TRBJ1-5,TGCAGCGTTGGATACAGTGAGTTTCGGCCCCAGCATTTT,CSVGYSEFRPQHF
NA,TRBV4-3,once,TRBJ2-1,TGCGCCAGCAGCCAAGACCCAGGGGTCCCCTACAATGAGCAGTTCTTC,CASSQDPGVPYNEQFF
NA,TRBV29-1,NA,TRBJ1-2,TGCAGCGTTGAAACCCTTGGCTATGGCTACACCTTC,CSVETLGYGYTF
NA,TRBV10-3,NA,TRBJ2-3,TGTGCCAGCTCCCAGTCTAATGCAGATACGCAGTATTTT,CASSQSNADTQYF
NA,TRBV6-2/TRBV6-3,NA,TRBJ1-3,TGTGCCAGCAGTCTGCTCACCGGACGGCGAGGAGGAAACACCATATATTTT,CASSLLTGRRGGNTIYF
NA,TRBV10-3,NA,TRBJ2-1,TGTGCCATCAGTGAGTCGGGGTGGTTCTACAATGAGCAGTTCTTC,CAISESGWFYNEQFF
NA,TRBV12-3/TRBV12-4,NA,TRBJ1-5,TGTGCCAGCAGTTTCCTTATTGGGGACGGGCAAAACCTCAATCAGCCCCAGCATTTT,CASSFLIGDGQNLNQPQHF
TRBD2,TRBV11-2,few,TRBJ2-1,TGTGCCAGCAGCTTGACTAGCGGGGAGCCCTACAATGAGCAGTTCTTC,CASSLTSGEPYNEQFF
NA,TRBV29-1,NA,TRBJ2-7,TGCAGCGTTTCTAAGACGCGTGAGACCTACGAGCAGTACTTC,CSVSKTRETYEQYF
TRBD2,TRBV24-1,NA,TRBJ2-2,TGTGCCACCAGTGGGGAGGTTAGCGGGAGGACGAACACCGGGGAGCTGTTTTTT,CATSGEVSGRTNTGELFF